This note documents a single T cell receptor (beta chain) sequence. Germline CDR1 MNHEY, CDR2 SVGEGT. The CDR3 covers 14 residues. V was shortened by 7 bases and J by 1 base, with 13 bases between the two germline ends. This entry belongs to a study of patients and donors after allogeneic stem cell transplantation. TCRdb independently ran MiXCR on the RT-PCR reads; one entry per CDR3 protein. The sample carries 190,000 or so distinct CDR3 sequences, approximately 41% recorded once. The TCR comes from a human donor who was either an allogeneic HSCT recipient or a stem cell or donor lymphocyte infusion donor (not recorded which). It is not recorded whose cells these are; they may come from a transplant donor. Sequenced material: blood, either unsorted or a sorted T cell fraction (not recorded which). The chain uses TRBV6-2 or TRBV6-3 and TRBJ1-1; maybe TRBD1 (5 bases). Here the CDR3 reads CASTFQGTNTEAFF. Here the CDR3 DNA reads TGTGCCAGCACGTTTCAGGGAACGAACACTGAAGCTTTCTTT.